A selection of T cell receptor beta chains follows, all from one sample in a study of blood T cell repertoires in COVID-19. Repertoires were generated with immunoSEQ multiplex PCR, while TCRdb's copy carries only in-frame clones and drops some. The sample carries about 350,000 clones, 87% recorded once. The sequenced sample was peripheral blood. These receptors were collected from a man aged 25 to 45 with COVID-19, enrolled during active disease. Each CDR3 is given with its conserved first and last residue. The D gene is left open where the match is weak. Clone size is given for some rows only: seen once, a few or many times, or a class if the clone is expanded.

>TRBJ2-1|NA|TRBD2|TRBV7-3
CASSFVAGVYNEQFF
TGTGCCAGCAGCTTTGTAGCGGGAGTATACAATGAGCAGTTCTTC
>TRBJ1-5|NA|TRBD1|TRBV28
CASREGTGGYQPQHF
TGTGCCAGCAGGGAAGGGACAGGGGGGTATCAGCCCCAGCATTTT
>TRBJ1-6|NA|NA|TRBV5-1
CASSLSPDSNSPLHF
TGCGCCAGCAGCCTTAGTCCGGACTCAAATTCACCCCTCCACTTT
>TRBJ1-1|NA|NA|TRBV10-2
CASSHGQLNTEAFF
TGCGCCAGCTCCCACGGACAGCTAAACACTGAAGCTTTCTTT
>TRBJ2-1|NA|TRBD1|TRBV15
CATKTGGRNEQFF
TGTGCCACCAAAACAGGGGGCCGGAATGAGCAGTTCTTC
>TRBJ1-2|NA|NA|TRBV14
CASSHRGAQGYTF
TGTGCCAGCAGCCATAGGGGTGCTCAGGGCTACACCTTC
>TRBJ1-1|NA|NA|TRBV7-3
CASSYDSLNTEAFF
TGTGCCAGCAGCTACGACAGCTTGAACACTGAAGCTTTCTTT
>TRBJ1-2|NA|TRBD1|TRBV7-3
CASSQGGTGQLGYTF
TGTGCCAGCAGCCAAGGGGGGACAGGGCAACTTGGCTACACCTTC
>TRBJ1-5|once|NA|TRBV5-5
CASSLLWGLDQPQHF
TGTGCCAGCAGCTTGCTTTGGGGCTTGGATCAGCCCCAGCATTTT
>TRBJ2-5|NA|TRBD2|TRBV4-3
CASSPTGGAGAKETQYF
TGCGCCAGCAGCCCAACGGGGGGGGCCGGGGCTAAAGAGACCCAGTACTTC
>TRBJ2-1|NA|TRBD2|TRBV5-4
CASSLAGGNNEQFF
TGTGCCAGCAGCTTAGCGGGAGGCAACAATGAGCAGTTCTTC
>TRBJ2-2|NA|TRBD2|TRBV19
CATRTSGGPNTGELFF
TGTGCCACCAGGACTAGCGGGGGGCCGAACACCGGGGAGCTGTTTTTT
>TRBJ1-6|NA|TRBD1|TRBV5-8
CASSYGQENLYNSPLHF
TGTGCCAGCAGTTATGGACAGGAGAACTTGTATAATTCACCCCTCCACTTT
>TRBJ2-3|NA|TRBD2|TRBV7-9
CASSSRGGGASTDTQYF
TGTGCCAGCAGCTCCCGGGGGGGCGGGGCTAGCACAGATACGCAGTATTTT
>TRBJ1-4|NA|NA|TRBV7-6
CASSWGGSATNEKLFF
TGTGCCAGCAGCTGGGGGGGGTCGGCAACTAATGAAAAACTGTTTTTT
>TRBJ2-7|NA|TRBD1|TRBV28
CASLDRSSYEQYF
TGTGCCAGTCTGGACAGGAGCTCCTACGAGCAGTACTTC
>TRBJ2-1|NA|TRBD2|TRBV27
CASTPLAGGPVEQFF
TGTGCCAGCACCCCCTTAGCGGGAGGGCCTGTCGAGCAGTTCTTC
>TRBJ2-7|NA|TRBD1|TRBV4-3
CASSQDSGTGGDEQYF
TGCGCCAGCAGCCAAGATTCCGGGACAGGGGGCGACGAGCAGTACTTC
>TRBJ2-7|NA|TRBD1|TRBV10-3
CAISGQGMNEQYF
TGTGCCATCTCGGGACAGGGGATGAACGAGCAGTACTTC
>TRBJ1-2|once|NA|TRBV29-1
CSAAGHLIYGYTF
TGCAGCGCTGCTGGACACCTTATCTATGGCTACACCTTC
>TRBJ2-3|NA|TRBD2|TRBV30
CAWSVAGVPDTQYF
TGTGCCTGGAGTGTGGCGGGAGTCCCAGATACGCAGTATTTT
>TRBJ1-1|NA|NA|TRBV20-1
CSASRDTEAFF
TGCAGTGCTAGCAGGGACACTGAAGCTTTCTTT
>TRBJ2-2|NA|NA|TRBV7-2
CASSLDSLGELFF
TGTGCCAGCAGCTTAGACAGCCTGGGGGAGCTGTTTTTT
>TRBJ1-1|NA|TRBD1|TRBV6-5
CASNQGALNTEAFF
TGTGCCAGCAACCAGGGGGCTTTGAACACTGAAGCTTTCTTT
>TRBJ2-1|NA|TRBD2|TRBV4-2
CASSQERGGYNEQFF
TGTGCCAGCAGCCAAGAGCGGGGGGGCTACAATGAGCAGTTCTTC
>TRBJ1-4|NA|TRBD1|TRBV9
CASSERQGHNEKLFF
TGTGCCAGCAGCGAGAGACAGGGCCATAATGAAAAACTGTTTTTT
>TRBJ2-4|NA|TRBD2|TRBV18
CASSPSGKNIQYF
TGTGCCAGCTCACCGAGCGGGAAGAACATTCAGTACTTC
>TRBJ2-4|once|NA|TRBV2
CASSFRGGRTKNIQYF
TGTGCCAGCAGTTTCAGGGGAGGGAGAACCAAAAACATTCAGTACTTC
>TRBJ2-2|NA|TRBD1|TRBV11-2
CASSLAPGTGTGELFF
TGTGCCAGCAGCTTAGCCCCTGGGACAGGGACCGGGGAGCTGTTTTTT
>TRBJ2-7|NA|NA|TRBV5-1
CASSLREREVYEQYF
TGCGCCAGCAGCTTACGGGAAAGGGAAGTCTACGAGCAGTACTTC
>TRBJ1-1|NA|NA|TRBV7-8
CASSFIHMNTEAFF
TGTGCCAGCAGTTTCATACACATGAACACTGAAGCTTTCTTT
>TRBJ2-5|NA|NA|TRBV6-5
CASSYSSGRETQYF
TGTGCCAGCAGTTACTCCAGCGGGCGGGAGACCCAGTACTTC
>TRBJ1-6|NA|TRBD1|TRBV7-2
CASSEWTGGSTPLHF
TGTGCCAGCAGCGAATGGACAGGGGGTTCGACACCCCTCCACTTT
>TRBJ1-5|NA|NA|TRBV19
CASDPPAPGFNQPQHF
TGTGCCAGTGATCCACCCGCGCCGGGGTTCAATCAGCCCCAGCATTTT
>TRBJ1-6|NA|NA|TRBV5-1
CASSFTRNNNSPLHF
TGCGCCAGCAGCTTTACCCGAAACAATAATTCACCCCTCCACTTT